The rows below give T cell receptor beta chains drawn from one sample of a study of shared clonotypes between healthy human individuals. Only in-frame clones appear in the TCRdb table, and some are missing; sequencing was by immunoSEQ multiplex PCR. The sample records about 480,000 clones, approximately 79% being singletons. Material: PBMCs. These receptor sequences come from a woman in her 40s in good health. Some clones in this sample may be carry-over from other donors' samples. CDR3s include the opening cysteine and the closing phenylalanine or tryptophan. Fields, in order: clone size, D gene, V gene, J gene, CDR3 protein, CDR3 DNA. D genes are given only for firm matches. A row's size may be missing; if present it is once, few, many or a size class.

>NA|NA|TRBV9|TRBJ2-7
CASSVGPGDEQYF
TGTGCCAGCAGCGTAGGTCCGGGGGACGAGCAGTACTTC
>NA|NA|TRBV19|TRBJ2-7
CASTQGSSYEQYF
TGTGCCAGCACTCAGGGGAGCTCCTACGAGCAGTACTTC
>NA|NA|TRBV27|TRBJ2-3
CASSLLSTDTQYF
TGTGCCAGCAGTTTACTGTCCACAGATACGCAGTATTTT
>once|TRBD1|TRBV2|TRBJ2-1
CASSELGQGWEQFF
TGTGCCAGCAGTGAATTGGGACAGGGTTGGGAGCAGTTCTTC
>NA|NA|TRBV7-9|TRBJ2-3
CASSLSTRSLRDTQYF
TGTGCCAGCAGCTTGTCTACCAGGTCCCTGCGAGATACGCAGTATTTT
>NA|TRBD1|TRBV7-6|TRBJ2-7
CASSYDRGGFGSIYEQYF
TGTGCCAGCAGTTACGACAGGGGGGGCTTTGGGAGCATCTACGAGCAGTACTTC
>NA|TRBD2|TRBV7-2|TRBJ2-1
CASSLSRTSGNEQFF
TGTGCCAGCAGCTTAAGTAGGACTAGCGGGAATGAGCAGTTCTTC
>NA|TRBD1|TRBV28|TRBJ1-2
CASSAGTGAVIPTRHSDGYTF
TGTGCCAGCAGCGCCGGGACAGGGGCCGTCATCCCTACCCGACACTCGGATGGCTACACCTTC
>NA|TRBD1|TRBV2|TRBJ1-1
CASSSTGGFNTEAFF
TGTGCCAGCAGCTCAACAGGGGGATTTAATACTGAAGCTTTCTTT
>NA|NA|TRBV21-1|TRBJ2-7
CASSKAARTGGIYEQYF
TGTGCCAGCAGCAAAGCGGCCCGGACAGGGGGCATCTACGAGCAGTACTTC
>NA|NA|TRBV30|TRBJ2-5
CAWRFQETQYF
TGTGCCTGGAGGTTCCAAGAGACCCAGTACTTC
>NA|TRBD2|TRBV7-6|TRBJ2-3
CASRLLAETDTQYF
TGTGCCAGCAGGCTACTAGCGGAGACAGATACGCAGTATTTT
>NA|NA|TRBV6-5|TRBJ1-1
CASSFVLGGTEAFF
TGTGCCAGCAGCTTCGTCCTGGGGGGGACTGAAGCTTTCTTT
>NA|NA|TRBV6-4|TRBJ2-1
CASSDSWPAYNEQFF
TGTGCCAGCAGTGACTCTTGGCCGGCTTACAATGAGCAGTTCTTC
>few|TRBD1|TRBV11-2|TRBJ2-7
CASSPLRDSPYEQYF
TGTGCCAGCAGCCCGCTCCGGGACAGTCCCTACGAGCAGTACTTC
>few|NA|TRBV14|TRBJ1-4
CASSQGISGAEKLFF
TGTGCCAGCAGCCAAGGTATCAGTGGCGCTGAAAAACTGTTTTTT
>NA|TRBD2|TRBV30|TRBJ2-1
CAWNTRENDEQFF
TGTGCCTGGAACACGCGGGAGAACGATGAGCAGTTCTTC
>NA|NA|TRBV21-1|TRBJ1-2
CASLHGQGAFNYGYTF
TGTGCCAGCCTCCACGGACAGGGGGCGTTTAACTATGGCTACACCTTC
>NA|TRBD2|TRBV7-3|TRBJ2-1
CASSLAGLAGGGEQFF
TGTGCCAGCAGCTTAGCGGGACTAGCGGGAGGCGGGGAGCAGTTCTTC
>NA|TRBD2|TRBV19|TRBJ2-7
CASSPRTSGSSYEQYF
TGTGCCAGTAGTCCCCGGACTAGCGGTAGCTCCTACGAGCAGTACTTC
>once|TRBD1|TRBV9|TRBJ1-1
CASSVGDRGVAFF
TGTGCCAGCAGCGTAGGAGACAGGGGTGTTGCTTTCTTT
>once|NA|TRBV6-6|TRBJ2-7
CASSYSSAGTPYEQYF
TGTGCCAGCAGTTACTCCTCGGCAGGGACCCCCTACGAGCAGTACTTC
>NA|TRBD2|TRBV7-9|TRBJ2-1
CASSFKGTSGRWNEQFF
TGTGCCAGCAGCTTTAAGGGGACTAGCGGGAGGTGGAATGAGCAGTTCTTC
>few|NA|TRBV30|TRBJ2-7
CAWSVRGPAYEQYF
TGTGCCTGGAGTGTAAGGGGCCCCGCCTACGAGCAGTACTTC
>NA|TRBD1|TRBV4-1|TRBJ1-1
CASSLRDRGFTNTETFF
TGCGCCAGCAGCCTGCGGGACAGGGGGTTTACTAACACTGAAACTTTCTTT
>NA|NA|TRBV14|TRBJ2-1
CASSLSLGGAAYNEQFF
TGTGCCAGCAGCCTATCACTAGGGGGAGCCGCCTACAATGAGCAGTTCTTC
>NA|TRBD1|TRBV27|TRBJ2-7
CASSGQGRGEQYF
TGTGCCAGTTCTGGACAGGGTCGAGGCGAGCAGTACTTC
>NA|NA|TRBV28|TRBJ2-7
CASSSAGGPTYEQYF
TGTGCCAGCAGTTCCGCCGGCGGGCCCACCTACGAGCAGTACTTC
>NA|TRBD2|TRBV29-1|TRBJ2-3
CSGSGTSFGTQYF
TGCAGCGGTTCCGGGACTAGTTTTGGTACGCAGTATTTT
>NA|NA|TRBV14|TRBJ2-3
CASSQQTGWGTDTQYF
TGTGCCAGCAGTCAACAAACAGGGTGGGGCACAGATACGCAGTATTTT
>NA|NA|TRBV18|TRBJ2-5
CASSPVFSPSQETQYF
TGTGCCAGCTCACCAGTTTTTAGTCCTAGCCAAGAGACCCAGTACTTC
>once|NA|TRBV2|TRBJ2-2
CASFQGTGEPFF
TGTGCCAGCTTCCAGGGAACCGGGGAGCCGTTTTTT
>NA|TRBD1|TRBV5-1|TRBJ2-7
CASSLVLTGASYEQYF
TGCGCCAGCAGCTTGGTTTTGACAGGGGCGTCCTACGAGCAGTACTTC
>once|NA|TRBV10-2|TRBJ2-1
CASSGSYNEQFF
TGCGCCAGCAGTGGCAGCTACAATGAGCAGTTCTTC
>many|TRBD1|TRBV11-1|TRBJ2-7
CASSLGQGVNEQYF
TGTGCCAGCAGCTTAGGACAGGGCGTCAACGAGCAGTACTTC
>NA|NA|TRBV19|TRBJ1-2
CASSISPGRDYGYTF
TGTGCCAGTAGTATATCGCCAGGGCGCGACTATGGCTACACCTTC
>NA|NA|TRBV7-9|TRBJ1-6
CASSKRTDNSPLHF
TGTGCCAGCAGCAAGAGGACAGATAATTCACCCCTCCACTTT
>NA|TRBD1|TRBV2|TRBJ1-1
CASLDRDQAFF
TGTGCCAGCTTAGACAGGGATCAAGCTTTCTTT
>NA|TRBD2|TRBV5-1|TRBJ2-3
CASSLVASGRTDTQYF
TGCGCCAGCAGCTTGGTGGCTAGCGGGAGAACAGATACGCAGTATTTT
>few|TRBD1|TRBV19|TRBJ1-2
CATKGQVNYGYTF
TGTGCCACGAAGGGACAGGTGAACTATGGCTACACCTTC
>NA|NA|TRBV6-1|TRBJ2-2
CASSVSGNTGELFF
TGTGCCAGCAGTGTCTCAGGGAACACCGGGGAGCTGTTTTTT
>NA|NA|TRBV28|TRBJ2-3
CASQAGTDTQYF
TGTGCCTCGCAGGCCGGAACAGATACGCAGTATTTT
>few|NA|TRBV28|TRBJ2-2
CASSETGTVSTGELFF
TGTGCCAGCAGTGAAACAGGGACGGTCTCCACCGGGGAGCTGTTTTTT
>NA|NA|TRBV7-9|TRBJ2-2
CASSFGRVYGELFF
TGTGCCAGCAGCTTCGGCAGGGTGTATGGGGAGCTGTTTTTT
>NA|NA|TRBV30|TRBJ1-6
CAGNPGDNSPLHF
TGTGCCGGTAACCCGGGGGATAATTCACCCCTCCACTTT